What follows are 14 T cell receptor beta chains derived from one specimen sequenced in a study of T cell responses to AZD1222 COVID-19 vaccine. Clones were read by immunoSEQ multiplex PCR, and TCRdb kept only the in-frame ones, dropping some. The table shows about 83,000 clones, with approximately 90% occurring only once. This specimen consisted of peripheral blood, obtained 28 days after the second AZD1222 dose. The receptors originated from an adult who received the AZD1222 COVID-19 vaccine.

V and J are TRBV2 and TRBJ2-7; 11 nucleotides match TRBD2. Germline loops: CDR1 SNHLY, CDR2 FYNNEI. The CDR3 is 16 amino acids. V lost 6 bases to trimming and J lost 5 bases; unmatched junction nucleotides: 12. CDR3 DNA sequence: TGTGCCAGCAGGGATAGACTAGCGGGAAGTATACACGAGCAGTACTTC. This codes for CASRDRLAGSIHEQYF.

Concerning this clone itself: Other DNA sequences in this sample translate to the same CDR3. The chain couples TRBV14 to TRBJ2-7; D is unresolved. Per the germline V gene, CDR1 is SGHDN and CDR2 is FVKESK. V lost 1 base to trimming and J lost 2 bases, with 9 bases between them. The CDR3 loop spans 14 amino acids. CDR3 bases: TGTGCCAGCAGCCAAGTCTCCGGCGCCTACGAGCAGTACTTC. It yields the protein CASSQVSGAYEQYF.

The CDR3 loop reads CASSSRNTGELFF. In DNA, the CDR3 is TGTGCCAGCAGTAGCCGGAACACCGGGGAGCTGTTTTTT. The chain has TRBV12-3 or TRBV12-4 and TRBJ2-2; D remains ambiguous. The CDR3 sequence is 13 residues long. Trimming took off 5 bases at V and 1 base at J, with 5 bases between the two ends.

J is TRBJ1-6 and V is TRBV5-4, with D maybe TRBD1 (5 bases). Germline CDR1 SGHNT, CDR2 YYREEE (reference sequence). V lost 4 bases and J 9 bases, leaving 23 bases between the germline ends. The CDR3 is 17 amino acids. CDR3 residues: CASSPGSSGVSGSPLHF. In DNA, the CDR3 is TGTGCCAGCAGCCCAGGAAGTTCGGGGGTATCGGGTTCACCCCTCCACTTT.

The rearrangement uses TRBV7-9 and TRBJ2-3; no firm D call. V was trimmed by 4 bases and J by 2 bases, leaving 16 bases between them. CDR1 and CDR2 from the germline V gene are SEHNR and FQNEAQ (reference sequence). The CDR3 spans 16 residues. The CDR3 DNA sequence: TGTGCCAGCAGCTCCCCCTCCGGAGACCCCACAGATACGCAGTATTTT. This sequence encodes CASSSPSGDPTDTQYF.

The V and J genes are TRBV7-9 and TRBJ1-3; perhaps TRBD1 as D (5 bases). This CDR3 has 16 amino acids. V lost 5 bases, J lost 2 bases, and 16 bases lay in between. Germline V gives CDR1 SEHNR, CDR2 FQNEAQ (reference sequence). The CDR3 spells CASSLERLGAGNTIYF. The CDR3 DNA reads TGTGCCAGCAGCCTAGAAAGGCTAGGGGCTGGAAACACCATATATTTT.

This chain links TRBV29-1 with TRBJ2-5, with a possible D match to TRBD1 (6 bases). This CDR3 contains 13 residues. Trimming shortened V by 7 bases and J by 2 bases, and 14 bases separated the two germline ends. CDR1 SQVTM and CDR2 ANQGSEA come from the germline V gene. The CDR3 region has the DNA TGCAGCGGGGGGCGGGCGGTACAAGAGACCCAGTACTTC. Translation: CSGGRAVQETQYF.

The rearrangement uses TRBV5-4 and TRBJ1-3; unclear D gene. Germline V gene sequence: CDR1 SGHNT, CDR2 YYREEE (reference sequence). Trimming took 4 bases from V and 3 from J, leaving 17 bases between them. This CDR3 comprises 16 residues. The CDR3 coding sequence is TGTGCCAGCAGCCTTGACGAGGCGGCGAGTGGAAACACCATATATTTT. Protein sequence: CASSLDEAASGNTIYF. Complete variable domain (other parts from reference TRBV5-4 and TRBJ1-3): ETGVTQSPTHLIKTRGQQVTLRCSSQSGHNTVSWYQQALGQGPQFIFQYYREEENGRGNFPPRFSGLQFPNYSSELNVNALELDDSALYLCASSLDEAASGNTIYFGEGSWLTVV.

The chain joins TRBV10-3 to TRBJ2-1; a possible D gene is TRBD2 (5 bases). V was clipped by 2 bases and J by 2 bases, with 10 bases between them. CDR3 size: 15 residues. Germline CDR1 and CDR2: ENHRY and SYGVKD. The CDR3 nucleotides read TGTGCCATCAGTGAGGAGGGCTACGCCTACAATGAGCAGTTCTTC. The encoded protein is CAISEEGYAYNEQFF.

V and J are TRBV7-2 and TRBJ1-2; D unresolved. The CDR3 has 13 residues. Trimming shortened V by 3 bases and J by 1 base, and 6 bases separated the two germline ends. CDR1 is SGHTA, CDR2 FQGNSA, per germline. CDR3 nucleotide sequence: TGTGCCAGCAGCTTGTATTTTAACTATGGCTACACCTTC. Translated, it gives CASSLYFNYGYTF.

In this sample, this clone turned up once. The chain carries TRBV28 and TRBJ2-5, with a possible D match to TRBD2 (6 bases). Looked up from germline, CDR1 is MDHEN and CDR2 is SYDVKM. The V end was cut by 6 bases, the J end by 0 bases, with 20 bases between. This CDR3 is 17 amino acids long. CDR3 protein: CASSRPSGLINQETQYF. The CDR3 DNA follows: TGTGCCAGCAGCCGTCCTTCGGGACTTATAAACCAAGAGACCCAGTACTTC.

In its sample, this clone is medium-sized. This sequence joins TRBV11-2 and TRBJ2-1, with 9 nucleotides matching TRBD2. The V and J ends lost 5 bases and 9 bases, in that order; junction bases with no gene match: 11. Looked up from germline, CDR1 is SGHAT and CDR2 is FQNNGV. The CDR3 has 15 residues. The CDR3 sequence: CASSLSISGSGEQFF. CDR3 DNA: TGTGCCAGCAGCCTTAGTATTAGCGGGAGCGGTGAGCAGTTCTTC.

V is TRBV2 and J is TRBJ2-1; D is perhaps TRBD1 or TRBD2 (5 bases each). This CDR3 spans 14 amino acids. Germline V gene sequence: CDR1 SNHLY, CDR2 FYNNEI. V shed 3 bases and J shed 9 bases, with 15 bases lying between them. The CDR3 sequence is CASSDGTSLTEQFF. In DNA, the CDR3 is TGTGCCAGCAGTGACGGGACCAGCCTCACTGAGCAGTTCTTC.

The chain carries TRBV5-1 and TRBJ2-2; 11 nucleotides line up with TRBD2. CDR3 length equals 17 residues. Germline CDR1 is SGHRS and CDR2 is YFSETQ. The J segment lost 13 bases and the V segment lost 5 bases, leaving 19 bases of the junction unmatched. The CDR3 nucleotides are TGCGCCAGCAGACCCACTAGCGGGAGCGCACGTTCCCGGGGGCTGTTTTTT. Translating gives CASRPTSGSARSRGLFF. Supplemented by reference TRBV5-1 and TRBJ2-2, the full variable domain reads KAGVTQTPRYLIKTRGQQVTLSCSPISGHRSVSWYQQTPGQGLQFLFEYFSETQRNKGNFPGRFSGRQFSNSRSEMNVSTLELGDSALYLCASRPTSGSARSRGLFFGEGSRLTVL.